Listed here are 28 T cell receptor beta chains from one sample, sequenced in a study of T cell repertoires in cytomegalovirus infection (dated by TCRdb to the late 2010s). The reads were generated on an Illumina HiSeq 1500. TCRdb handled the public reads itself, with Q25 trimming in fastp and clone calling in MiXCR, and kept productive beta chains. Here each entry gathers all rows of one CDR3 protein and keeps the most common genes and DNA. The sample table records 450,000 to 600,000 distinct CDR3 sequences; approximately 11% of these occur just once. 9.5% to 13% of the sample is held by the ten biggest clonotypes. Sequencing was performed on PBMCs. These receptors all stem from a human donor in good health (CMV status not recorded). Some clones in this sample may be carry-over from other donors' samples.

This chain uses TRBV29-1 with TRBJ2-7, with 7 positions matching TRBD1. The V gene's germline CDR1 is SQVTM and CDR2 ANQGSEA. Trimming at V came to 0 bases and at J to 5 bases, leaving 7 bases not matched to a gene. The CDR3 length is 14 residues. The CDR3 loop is CSVEEGRGLDEQYF. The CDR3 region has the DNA TGCAGCGTTGAAGAGGGCAGGGGGTTGGACGAGCAGTACTTC.

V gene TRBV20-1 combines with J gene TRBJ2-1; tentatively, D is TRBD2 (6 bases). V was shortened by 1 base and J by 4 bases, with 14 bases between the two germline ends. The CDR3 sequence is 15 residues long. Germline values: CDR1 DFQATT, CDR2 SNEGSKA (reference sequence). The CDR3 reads CSARGRSGRYNEQFF. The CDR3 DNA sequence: TGCAGTGCTAGAGGAAGGAGCGGGCGGTACAATGAGCAGTTCTTC.

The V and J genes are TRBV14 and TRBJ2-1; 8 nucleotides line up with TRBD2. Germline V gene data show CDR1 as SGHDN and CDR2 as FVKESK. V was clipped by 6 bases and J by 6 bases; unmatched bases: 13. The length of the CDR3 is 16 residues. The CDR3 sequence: CASSPRGRPPCNEQFF. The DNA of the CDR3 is TGTGCCAGCAGTCCACGCGGGAGGCCCCCATGCAATGAGCAGTTCTTC. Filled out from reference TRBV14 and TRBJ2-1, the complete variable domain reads EAGVTQFPSHSVIEKGQTVTLRCDPISGHDNLYWYRRVMGKEIKFLLHFVKESKQDESGMPNNRFLAERTGGTYSTLKVQPAELEDSGVYFCASSPRGRPPCNEQFFGPGTRLTVL.

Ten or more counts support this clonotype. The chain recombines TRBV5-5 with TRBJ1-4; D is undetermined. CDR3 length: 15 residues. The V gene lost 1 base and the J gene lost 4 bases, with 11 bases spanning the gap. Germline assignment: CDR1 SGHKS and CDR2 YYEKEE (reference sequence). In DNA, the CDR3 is TGTGCCAGCAGCTTGAGGATTACGAGTAATGAAAAACTGTTTTTT. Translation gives CASSLRITSNEKLFF.

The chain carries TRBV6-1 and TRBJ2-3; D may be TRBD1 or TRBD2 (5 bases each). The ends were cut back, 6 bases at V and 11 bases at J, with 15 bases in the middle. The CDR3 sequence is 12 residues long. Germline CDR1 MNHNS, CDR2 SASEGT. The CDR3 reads CASRLTGTVQYF. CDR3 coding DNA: TGTGCCAGCAGACTCACCGGGACGGTGCAGTATTTT.

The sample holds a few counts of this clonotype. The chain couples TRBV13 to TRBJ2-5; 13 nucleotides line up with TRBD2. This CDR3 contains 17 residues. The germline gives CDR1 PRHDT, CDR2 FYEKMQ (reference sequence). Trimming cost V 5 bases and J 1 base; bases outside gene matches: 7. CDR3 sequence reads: CASSRLTSGGAQETQYF. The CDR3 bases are TGTGCCAGCAGCAGACTCACTAGCGGGGGGGCCCAAGAGACCCAGTACTTC.

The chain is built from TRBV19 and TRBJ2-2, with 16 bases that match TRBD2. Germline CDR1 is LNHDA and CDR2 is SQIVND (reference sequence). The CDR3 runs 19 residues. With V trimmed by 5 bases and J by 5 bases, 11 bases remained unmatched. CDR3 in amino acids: CASSFKGLAGGPRTGELFF. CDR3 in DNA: TGTGCCAGTAGTTTCAAGGGACTAGCGGGAGGGCCGAGGACCGGGGAGCTGTTTTTT.

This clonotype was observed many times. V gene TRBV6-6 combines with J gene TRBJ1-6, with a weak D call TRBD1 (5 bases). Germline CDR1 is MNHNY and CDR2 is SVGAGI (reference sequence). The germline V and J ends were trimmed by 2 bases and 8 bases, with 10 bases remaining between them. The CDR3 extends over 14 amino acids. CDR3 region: CASSYEGLDSPLHF. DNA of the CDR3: TGTGCCAGCAGTTACGAGGGGCTGGATTCACCCCTCCACTTT.

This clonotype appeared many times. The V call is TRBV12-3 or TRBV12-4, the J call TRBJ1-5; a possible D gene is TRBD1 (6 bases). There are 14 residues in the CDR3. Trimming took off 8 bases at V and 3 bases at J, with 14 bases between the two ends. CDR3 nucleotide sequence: TGTGCCAGCTGGTCCGGACAGATCAATCAGCCCCAGCATTTT. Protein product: CASWSGQINQPQHF.

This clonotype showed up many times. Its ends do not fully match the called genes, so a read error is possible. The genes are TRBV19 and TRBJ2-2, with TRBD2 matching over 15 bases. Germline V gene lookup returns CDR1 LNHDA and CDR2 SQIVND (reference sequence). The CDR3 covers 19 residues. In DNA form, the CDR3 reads TGTGCCAGTATTATAACCGGACTAGCGGGAGGGGTGAACACCGGGGAGCTGTTTTTT. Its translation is CASIITGLAGGVNTGELFF.

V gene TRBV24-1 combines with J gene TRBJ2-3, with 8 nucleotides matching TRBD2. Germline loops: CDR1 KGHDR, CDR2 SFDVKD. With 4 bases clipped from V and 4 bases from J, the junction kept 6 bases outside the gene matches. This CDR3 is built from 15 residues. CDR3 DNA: TGTGCCACCAGTGAAAGCGGGGGACCCTCAGATACGCAGTATTTT. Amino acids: CATSESGGPSDTQYF.

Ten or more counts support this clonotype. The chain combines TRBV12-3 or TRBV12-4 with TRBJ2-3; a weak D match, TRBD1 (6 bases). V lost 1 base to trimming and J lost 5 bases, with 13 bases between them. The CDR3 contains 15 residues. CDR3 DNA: TGTGCCAGCAGTTTAGGTGGGGGCCCGGGAGATACGCAGTATTTT. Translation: CASSLGGGPGDTQYF.

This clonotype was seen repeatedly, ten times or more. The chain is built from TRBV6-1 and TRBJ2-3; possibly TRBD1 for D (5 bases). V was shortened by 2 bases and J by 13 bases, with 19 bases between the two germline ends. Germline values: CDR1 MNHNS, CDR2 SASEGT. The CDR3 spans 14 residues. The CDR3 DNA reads TGTGCCAGCAGTGAAAGAAGGGGCCTCTATCTCGAGTATTTT. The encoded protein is CASSERRGLYLEYF.

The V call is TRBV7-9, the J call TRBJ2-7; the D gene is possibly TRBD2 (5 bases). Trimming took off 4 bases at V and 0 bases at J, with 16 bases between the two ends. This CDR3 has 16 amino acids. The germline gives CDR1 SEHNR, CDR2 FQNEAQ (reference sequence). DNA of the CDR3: TGTGCCAGCAGCTCACAAACTGGGAGCGGCTCCTACGAGCAGTACTTC. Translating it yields CASSSQTGSGSYEQYF.

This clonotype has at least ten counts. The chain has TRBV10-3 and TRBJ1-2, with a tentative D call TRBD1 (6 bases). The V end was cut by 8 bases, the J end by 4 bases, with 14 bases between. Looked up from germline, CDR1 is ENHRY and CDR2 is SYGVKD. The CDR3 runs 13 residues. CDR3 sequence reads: CAIGIQGSYGYTF. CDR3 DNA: TGTGCCATCGGCATACAGGGATCCTATGGCTACACCTTC.

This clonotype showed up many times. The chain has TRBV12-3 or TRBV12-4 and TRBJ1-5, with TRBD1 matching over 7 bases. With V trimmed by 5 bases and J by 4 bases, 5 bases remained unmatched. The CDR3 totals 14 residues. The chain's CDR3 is CASSGQATNQPQHF. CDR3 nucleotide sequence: TGTGCCAGCAGTGGACAGGCAACTAATCAGCCCCAGCATTTT.

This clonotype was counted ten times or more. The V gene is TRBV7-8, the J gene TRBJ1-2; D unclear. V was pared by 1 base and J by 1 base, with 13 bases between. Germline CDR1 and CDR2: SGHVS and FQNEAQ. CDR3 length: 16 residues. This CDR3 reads CASSLGRAGRNYGYTF. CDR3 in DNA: TGTGCCAGCAGCTTAGGTCGGGCAGGCCGTAACTATGGCTACACCTTC.

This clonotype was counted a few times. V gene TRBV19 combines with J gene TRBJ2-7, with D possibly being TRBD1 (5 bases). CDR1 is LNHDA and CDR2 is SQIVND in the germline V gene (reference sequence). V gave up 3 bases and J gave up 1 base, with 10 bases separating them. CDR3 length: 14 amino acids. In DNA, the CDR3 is TGTGCCAGTAGTATGGTAGGGGTTTCCTACGAGCAGTACTTC. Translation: CASSMVGVSYEQYF.

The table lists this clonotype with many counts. CDR3 protein: CASSVNGMNTEAFF. The CDR3 DNA follows: TGTGCCAGCAGTGTGAACGGCATGAACACTGAAGCTTTCTTT. This sequence joins TRBV2 and TRBJ1-1; no clear D gene. The CDR3 is made up of 14 amino acids. Germline assignment: CDR1 SNHLY and CDR2 FYNNEI. V lost 4 bases and J 0 bases, leaving 9 bases between the germline ends.

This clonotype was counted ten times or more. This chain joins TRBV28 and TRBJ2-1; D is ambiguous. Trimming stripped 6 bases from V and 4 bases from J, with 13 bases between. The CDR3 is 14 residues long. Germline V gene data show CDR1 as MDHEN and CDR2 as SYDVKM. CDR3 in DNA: TGTGCCAGCAGCTCAGGACGGCTATACAATGAGCAGTTCTTC. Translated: CASSSGRLYNEQFF.

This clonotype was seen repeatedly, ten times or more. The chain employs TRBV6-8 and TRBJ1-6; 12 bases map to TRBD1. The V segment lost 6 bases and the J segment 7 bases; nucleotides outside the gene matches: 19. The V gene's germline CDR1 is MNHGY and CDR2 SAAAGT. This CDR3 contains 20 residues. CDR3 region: CASSETTGTGGSSKNSPLHF. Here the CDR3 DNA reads TGTGCCAGCAGCGAGACTACCGGGACAGGGGGCTCTAGTAAAAATTCACCCCTCCACTTT.

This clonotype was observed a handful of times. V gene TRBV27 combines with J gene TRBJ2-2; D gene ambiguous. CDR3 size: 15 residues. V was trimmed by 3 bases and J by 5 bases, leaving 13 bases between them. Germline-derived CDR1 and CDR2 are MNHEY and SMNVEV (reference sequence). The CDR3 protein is CASSFQTHGTGELFF. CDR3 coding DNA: TGTGCCAGCAGTTTTCAGACCCATGGTACCGGGGAGCTGTTTTTT.

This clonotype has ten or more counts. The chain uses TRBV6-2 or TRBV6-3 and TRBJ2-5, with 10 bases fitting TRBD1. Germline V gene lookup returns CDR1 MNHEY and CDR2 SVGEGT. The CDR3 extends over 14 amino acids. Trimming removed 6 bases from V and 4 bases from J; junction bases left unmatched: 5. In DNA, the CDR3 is TGTGCCAGCAGAAGGACAGGGGGAAGAGAGACCCAGTACTTC. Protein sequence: CASRRTGGRETQYF.

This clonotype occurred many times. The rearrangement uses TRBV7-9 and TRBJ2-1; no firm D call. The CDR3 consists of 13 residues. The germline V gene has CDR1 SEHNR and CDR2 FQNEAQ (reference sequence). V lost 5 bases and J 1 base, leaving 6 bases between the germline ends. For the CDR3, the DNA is TGTGCCAGCAGCCCCCTTTCCTACAATGAGCAGTTCTTC. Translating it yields CASSPLSYNEQFF.

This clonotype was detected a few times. The CDR3, as DNA: TGTGCCAGCAGTGTCCTTGGACAGAGCAATCAGCCCCAGCATTTT. Protein sequence: CASSVLGQSNQPQHF. The chain joins TRBV2 to TRBJ1-5, with D possibly being TRBD1 (6 bases). Germline CDR1 reads SNHLY; CDR2 reads FYNNEI. Trimming pared 4 bases from V and 1 base from J, leaving 11 bases between. CDR3 size: 15 residues.

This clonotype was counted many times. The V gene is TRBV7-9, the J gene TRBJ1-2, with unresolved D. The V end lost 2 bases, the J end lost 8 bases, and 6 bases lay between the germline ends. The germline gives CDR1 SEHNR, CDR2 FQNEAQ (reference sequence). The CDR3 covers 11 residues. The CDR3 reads CASSLQAGYTF. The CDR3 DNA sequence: TGTGCCAGCAGCTTACAAGCGGGCTACACCTTC.

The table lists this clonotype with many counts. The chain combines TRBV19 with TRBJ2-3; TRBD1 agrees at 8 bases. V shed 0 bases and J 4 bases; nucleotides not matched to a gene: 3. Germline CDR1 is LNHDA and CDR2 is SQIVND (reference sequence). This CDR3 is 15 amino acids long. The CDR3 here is CASSIETGGADTQYF. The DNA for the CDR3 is TGTGCCAGTAGTATAGAAACAGGGGGAGCAGATACGCAGTATTTT.

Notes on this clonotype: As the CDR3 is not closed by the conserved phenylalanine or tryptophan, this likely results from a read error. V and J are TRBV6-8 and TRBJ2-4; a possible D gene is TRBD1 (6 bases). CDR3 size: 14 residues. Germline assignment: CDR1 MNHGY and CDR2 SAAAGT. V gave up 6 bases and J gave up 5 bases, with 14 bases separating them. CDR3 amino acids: CASSRGGMENIQYL. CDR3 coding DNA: TGTGCCAGCAGCCGAGGGGGTATGGAAAACATTCAGTACTTA.